Listed below are T cell receptor beta chains from one sample, sequenced in a study of T-cell reconstitution after alpha-beta-depleted transplantation in children. TCRdb ran MiXCR on the PCR reads and lists one entry per CDR3 protein. The sample carries some 180,000 distinct CDR3 sequences, about 6.6% recorded once. Source: PBMCs, taken before TCRalphabeta/CD19-depleted stem cell transplant. These receptors all stem from a boy aged 2 to 9 with acute lymphoblastic leukemia, due to receive a stem cell transplant. Each CDR3 is given with its conserved first and last residue.

v_call	j_call	cdr3_aa
TRBV4-1	TRBJ1-5	CASSQPLNQPQHF
TRBV11-2	TRBJ2-5	CASSFVGVARKETQYF
TRBV28	TRBJ1-6	CASTPPGGQLNSPLHF
TRBV4-3	TRBJ2-7	CASSQDRRSKQYF
TRBV6-6	TRBJ2-7	CASSWEGHEQYF
TRBV5-1	TRBJ2-1	CASSLALPWTSDNEQFF
TRBV9	TRBJ2-3	CASSSGFTDTQYF
TRBV11-2	TRBJ2-7	CASSFRTDYEQYF
TRBV29-1	TRBJ1-5	CSVVVDPNQPQHF
TRBV4-3	TRBJ2-3	CASSQASDADTQYF
TRBV4-3	TRBJ1-2	CASSQDKWFRGYTF
TRBV6-2/TRBV6-3	TRBJ1-5	CASSYGAGRNSNQPQHF
TRBV29-1	TRBJ1-3	CSVFLSGSSGNTIYF
TRBV5-1	TRBJ1-1	CASSLEQGLGEAFF
TRBV28	TRBJ1-4	CASSSGREKLFF
TRBV29-1	TRBJ1-1	CSDIQDTEAFF
TRBV28	TRBJ1-3	CASSFPVIGGYGNTIYF
TRBV25-1	TRBJ2-7	CASSETGGSYEQYF
TRBV7-9	TRBJ2-1	CASSLLGRANEQFF
TRBV20-1	TRBJ1-6	CSCLGQGFYSPLHF
TRBV28	TRBJ1-5	CASSLIREGDQPQHF
TRBV5-1	TRBJ2-1	CASSGTVRGSYNEQFF
TRBV3-1	TRBJ1-5	CASSQSRGQGQPQHF
TRBV13	TRBJ2-1	CASSLATHSHEQFF
TRBV12-3/TRBV12-4	TRBJ2-7	CASSPSAVPEQYF
TRBV20-1	TRBJ2-3	CSATARRGAADTQYF
TRBV15	TRBJ1-4	CATSRDRGAEKLFF